This is a list of T cell receptor beta chains from one sample in a study of T cell responses to AZD1222 COVID-19 vaccine. Here immunoSEQ multiplex PCR was the method, and the copy in TCRdb shows in-frame clones only, minus some. The sample carries about 150,000 clones, around 92% recorded once. The sequencing used peripheral blood, collected on day 0 of AZD1222 vaccination. The receptor source for this set is an adult in good health. CDR3s include the opening cysteine and the closing phenylalanine or tryptophan. D genes are given only for firm matches. The listing skips clone size in some rows; elsewhere it reads once, few, many or a size class.

CDR3 protein: CASSPRTGKGNQPQHF
CDR3 DNA: TGTGCCAGCAGTCCTCGGACAGGTAAGGGCAATCAGCCCCAGCATTTT
clone size: -
V gene: TRBV28
J gene: TRBJ1-5
D gene: TRBD1

CDR3 protein: CASSIRARQGGEKLFF
CDR3 DNA: TGTGCCAGTAGTATACGGGCTCGGCAGGGGGGCGAAAAACTGTTTTTT
clone size: -
V gene: TRBV19
J gene: TRBJ1-4
D gene: TRBD1

CDR3 protein: CASSAGGLNYGYTF
CDR3 DNA: TGTGCCAGCAGTGCAGGTGGGCTTAACTATGGCTACACCTTC
clone size: -
V gene: TRBV2
J gene: TRBJ1-2
D gene: -

CDR3 protein: CATSLTENTEAFF
CDR3 DNA: TGTGCCACCAGCCTCACGGAGAACACTGAAGCTTTCTTT
clone size: -
V gene: TRBV15
J gene: TRBJ1-1
D gene: -

CDR3 protein: CASSLNGMVDEKLFF
CDR3 DNA: TGTGCCAGCAGTTTAAACGGGATGGTCGATGAAAAACTGTTTTTT
clone size: -
V gene: TRBV27
J gene: TRBJ1-4
D gene: -

CDR3 protein: CASSLKRDRATDTQYF
CDR3 DNA: TGTGCCAGCAGCCTGAAACGGGACAGGGCGACAGATACGCAGTATTTT
clone size: -
V gene: TRBV11-1
J gene: TRBJ2-3
D gene: TRBD1

CDR3 protein: CASNSDYLNYGYTF
CDR3 DNA: TGTGCCAGCAATTCAGATTACCTTAACTATGGCTACACCTTC
clone size: -
V gene: TRBV28
J gene: TRBJ1-2
D gene: -

CDR3 protein: CASRPGTVGTEAFF
CDR3 DNA: TGTGCCAGCAGGCCGGGGACAGTTGGCACTGAAGCTTTCTTT
clone size: -
V gene: TRBV28
J gene: TRBJ1-1
D gene: TRBD1

CDR3 protein: CASSLGYSNQPQHF
CDR3 DNA: TGTGCCAGCAGCCTAGGGTATAGCAATCAGCCCCAGCATTTT
clone size: -
V gene: TRBV5-4
J gene: TRBJ1-5
D gene: -

CDR3 protein: CASMVGGVDGNTIYF
CDR3 DNA: TGTGCCAGCATGGTCGGGGGAGTGGACGGAAACACCATATATTTT
clone size: -
V gene: TRBV7-9
J gene: TRBJ1-3
D gene: -

CDR3 protein: CASSVGQGRYNEQFF
CDR3 DNA: TGTGCCAGCAGCGTAGGACAGGGCAGGTACAATGAGCAGTTCTTC
clone size: -
V gene: TRBV9
J gene: TRBJ2-1
D gene: TRBD1

CDR3 protein: CASSFRPDGEAFF
CDR3 DNA: TGTGCCAGCAGTTTCCGGCCGGACGGTGAAGCTTTCTTT
clone size: -
V gene: TRBV12-3/TRBV12-4
J gene: TRBJ1-1
D gene: -

CDR3 protein: CASSLAGFFYEQYF
CDR3 DNA: TGTGCCAGCAGCTTAGCGGGATTCTTTTACGAGCAGTACTTC
clone size: -
V gene: TRBV7-9
J gene: TRBJ2-7
D gene: -

CDR3 protein: CASSLAGLSSYEQYF
CDR3 DNA: TGTGCCAGCAGCTTGGCGGGTTTAAGCTCCTACGAGCAGTACTTC
clone size: -
V gene: TRBV5-6
J gene: TRBJ2-7
D gene: -

CDR3 protein: CASNPGQGRDNEQFF
CDR3 DNA: TGTGCCAGCAATCCTGGACAGGGAAGGGACAATGAGCAGTTCTTC
clone size: -
V gene: TRBV2
J gene: TRBJ2-1
D gene: TRBD1

CDR3 protein: CASSSGEGTDTQYF
CDR3 DNA: TGTGCCAGCAGCTCCGGGGAGGGCACAGATACGCAGTATTTT
clone size: -
V gene: TRBV9
J gene: TRBJ2-3
D gene: -

CDR3 protein: CASSQARISTEAFF
CDR3 DNA: TGCGCCAGCAGCCAAGCCAGAATTAGCACTGAAGCTTTCTTT
clone size: -
V gene: TRBV4-1
J gene: TRBJ1-1
D gene: -

CDR3 protein: CASSLSGQGALTDTQYF
CDR3 DNA: TGTGCCAGCAGCTTAAGTGGACAGGGGGCTTTGACAGATACGCAGTATTTT
clone size: once
V gene: TRBV7-9
J gene: TRBJ2-3
D gene: TRBD1

CDR3 protein: CASGSGPRGTEAFF
CDR3 DNA: TGTGCTAGTGGTTCCGGACCCCGTGGAACTGAAGCTTTCTTT
clone size: -
V gene: TRBV12-5
J gene: TRBJ1-1
D gene: -

CDR3 protein: CASSMLTRVSEAFF
CDR3 DNA: TGTGCCAGCAGCATGTTGACAAGAGTATCTGAAGCTTTCTTT
clone size: -
V gene: TRBV21-1
J gene: TRBJ1-1
D gene: -

CDR3 protein: CASSQVSSSGGWGYNEQFF
CDR3 DNA: TGTGCCAGCAGCCAAGTTTCGTCTAGCGGGGGTTGGGGATACAATGAGCAGTTCTTC
clone size: -
V gene: TRBV3-1/TRBV3-2
J gene: TRBJ2-1
D gene: TRBD2

CDR3 protein: CASSLDYGYTF
CDR3 DNA: TGTGCCAGCAGCCTTGACTATGGCTACACCTTC
clone size: -
V gene: TRBV7-6
J gene: TRBJ1-2
D gene: -

CDR3 protein: CASRDRGLYTIYF
CDR3 DNA: TGTGCCAGCCGGGACAGGGGGCTTTACACCATATATTTT
clone size: -
V gene: TRBV12-3/TRBV12-4
J gene: TRBJ1-3
D gene: TRBD1

CDR3 protein: CASSVRQGLDGYTF
CDR3 DNA: TGTGCCAGCAGCGTCCGACAGGGCCTTGATGGCTACACCTTC
clone size: once
V gene: TRBV5-4
J gene: TRBJ1-2
D gene: TRBD1

CDR3 protein: CASSVTSAAYNEQFF
CDR3 DNA: TGTGCCAGCAGCGTCACTAGCGCGGCCTACAATGAGCAGTTCTTC
clone size: -
V gene: TRBV9
J gene: TRBJ2-1
D gene: TRBD2

CDR3 protein: CASRGISGSPLHF
CDR3 DNA: TGCGCCAGCAGGGGGATAAGTGGTTCACCCCTCCACTTT
clone size: -
V gene: TRBV5-1
J gene: TRBJ1-6
D gene: -

CDR3 protein: CAWSVLSGTGGNTEAFF
CDR3 DNA: TGTGCCTGGAGTGTACTGAGTGGTACAGGGGGCAACACTGAAGCTTTCTTT
clone size: -
V gene: TRBV30
J gene: TRBJ1-1
D gene: TRBD1

CDR3 protein: CASSDQMTGRGF
CDR3 DNA: TGCGCCAGCAGTGACCAAATGACAGGGAGGGGTTTT
clone size: once
V gene: TRBV10-2
J gene: TRBJ1-1
D gene: TRBD1

CDR3 protein: CAWNPTTGPYEQYF
CDR3 DNA: TGTGCCTGGAACCCCACGACGGGGCCCTACGAGCAGTACTTC
clone size: -
V gene: TRBV30
J gene: TRBJ2-7
D gene: -

CDR3 protein: CASSDSPYEQYF
CDR3 DNA: TGTGCCAGCAGTGACAGTCCCTACGAGCAGTACTTC
clone size: -
V gene: TRBV12-3/TRBV12-4
J gene: TRBJ2-7
D gene: -

CDR3 protein: CASSSPGQGEYEQYF
CDR3 DNA: TGTGCCAGCAGCTCGCCGGGACAGGGGGAATACGAGCAGTACTTC
clone size: -
V gene: TRBV7-9
J gene: TRBJ2-7
D gene: TRBD1

CDR3 protein: CASSLTGFTEAFF
CDR3 DNA: TGTGCCAGCAGCTTAACAGGGTTCACTGAAGCTTTCTTT
clone size: -
V gene: TRBV5-6
J gene: TRBJ1-1
D gene: -

CDR3 protein: CASSSQGADGYTF
CDR3 DNA: TGTGCCAGCAGCTCACAGGGGGCTGATGGCTACACCTTC
clone size: -
V gene: TRBV6-5
J gene: TRBJ1-2
D gene: TRBD1

CDR3 protein: CASSEFFSSSYNEQFF
CDR3 DNA: TGTGCCAGCAGTGAATTCTTTAGCAGCTCCTACAATGAGCAGTTCTTC
clone size: -
V gene: TRBV6-1
J gene: TRBJ2-1
D gene: -

CDR3 protein: CASSLAQGNQETQYF
CDR3 DNA: TGTGCCAGCAGCTTGGCTCAGGGGAACCAAGAGACCCAGTACTTC
clone size: -
V gene: TRBV5-4
J gene: TRBJ2-5
D gene: -

CDR3 protein: CASSIAGAYNEQFF
CDR3 DNA: TGTGCCAGTAGTATAGCGGGGGCCTACAATGAGCAGTTCTTC
clone size: -
V gene: TRBV19
J gene: TRBJ2-1
D gene: -

CDR3 protein: CASSFRWGAGQPQHF
CDR3 DNA: TGTGCCAGCTCATTTCGGTGGGGGGCTGGACAGCCCCAGCATTTT
clone size: -
V gene: TRBV18
J gene: TRBJ1-5
D gene: -

CDR3 protein: CASSLEQGLAYEQYF
CDR3 DNA: TGTGCCAGCAGCTTAGAGCAAGGACTAGCCTACGAGCAGTACTTC
clone size: -
V gene: TRBV7-2
J gene: TRBJ2-7
D gene: TRBD2

CDR3 protein: CASSAGRGSEMNTEAFF
CDR3 DNA: TGTGCCAGCAGTGCGGGCAGGGGTAGTGAGATGAACACTGAAGCTTTCTTT
clone size: -
V gene: TRBV2
J gene: TRBJ1-1
D gene: -

CDR3 protein: CASGYLGEKLFF
CDR3 DNA: TGTGCCAGCGGATACTTGGGAGAAAAACTGTTTTTT
clone size: -
V gene: TRBV5-4
J gene: TRBJ1-4
D gene: -

CDR3 protein: CASGAPDEQYF
CDR3 DNA: TGTGCCAGCGGGGCCCCGGACGAGCAGTACTTC
clone size: -
V gene: TRBV9
J gene: TRBJ2-7
D gene: -

CDR3 protein: CASSFKPGQGNTEAFF
CDR3 DNA: TGTGCCAGCAGTTTCAAGCCGGGACAGGGGAACACTGAAGCTTTCTTT
clone size: -
V gene: TRBV28
J gene: TRBJ1-1
D gene: TRBD1

CDR3 protein: CASSRTRVTEAFF
CDR3 DNA: TGCGCCAGCAGCCGGACCCGAGTCACTGAAGCTTTCTTT
clone size: -
V gene: TRBV4-1
J gene: TRBJ1-1
D gene: -

CDR3 protein: CSVEVGTSWTYEQYF
CDR3 DNA: TGCAGCGTTGAAGTGGGGACTAGCTGGACCTACGAGCAGTACTTC
clone size: once
V gene: TRBV29-1
J gene: TRBJ2-7
D gene: TRBD2

CDR3 protein: CASSLNVRGTEAFF
CDR3 DNA: TGCGCCAGCAGCTTGAACGTGCGGGGAACTGAAGCTTTCTTT
clone size: once
V gene: TRBV5-1
J gene: TRBJ1-1
D gene: -

CDR3 protein: CASSLARTQGGAFF
CDR3 DNA: TGTGCCAGCAGCTTAGCACGAACACAGGGAGGGGCTTTCTTT
clone size: -
V gene: TRBV7-9
J gene: TRBJ1-1
D gene: -

CDR3 protein: CASSYPETGKTEAFF
CDR3 DNA: TGTGCCAGCAGTTACCCGGAGACAGGGAAGACTGAAGCTTTCTTT
clone size: -
V gene: TRBV6-6
J gene: TRBJ1-1
D gene: TRBD1

CDR3 protein: CASGGGSTDTQYF
CDR3 DNA: TGTGCCAGTGGCGGGGGTAGCACAGATACGCAGTATTTT
clone size: -
V gene: TRBV19
J gene: TRBJ2-3
D gene: TRBD2

CDR3 protein: CASSLHTEAFF
CDR3 DNA: TGTGCCAGCAGTTTACACACTGAAGCTTTCTTT
clone size: once
V gene: TRBV12-3/TRBV12-4
J gene: TRBJ1-1
D gene: -

CDR3 protein: CASSRDPATYNEQFF
CDR3 DNA: TGTGCCAGCAGTCGAGATCCAGCCACCTACAATGAGCAGTTCTTC
clone size: -
V gene: TRBV6-5
J gene: TRBJ2-1
D gene: -

CDR3 protein: CASSPRGLAGAGYNEQFF
CDR3 DNA: TGTGCCAGCAGCCCGCGGGGACTAGCGGGAGCGGGCTACAATGAGCAGTTCTTC
clone size: -
V gene: TRBV7-9
J gene: TRBJ2-1
D gene: TRBD2